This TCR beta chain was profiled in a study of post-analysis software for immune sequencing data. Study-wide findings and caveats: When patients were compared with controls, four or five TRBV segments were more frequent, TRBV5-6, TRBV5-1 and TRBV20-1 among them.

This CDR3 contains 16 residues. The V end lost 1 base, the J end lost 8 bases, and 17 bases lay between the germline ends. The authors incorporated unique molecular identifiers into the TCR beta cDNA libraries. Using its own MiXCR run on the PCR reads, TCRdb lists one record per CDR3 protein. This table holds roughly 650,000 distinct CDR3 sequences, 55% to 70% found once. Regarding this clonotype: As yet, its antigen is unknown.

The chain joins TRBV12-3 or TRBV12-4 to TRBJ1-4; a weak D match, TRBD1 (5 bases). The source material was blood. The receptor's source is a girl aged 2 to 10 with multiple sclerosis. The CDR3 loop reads CASSLGLASTAEKLFF. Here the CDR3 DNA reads TGTGCCAGCAGTTTAGGTTTAGCATCGACAGCGGAAAAACTGTTTTTT.